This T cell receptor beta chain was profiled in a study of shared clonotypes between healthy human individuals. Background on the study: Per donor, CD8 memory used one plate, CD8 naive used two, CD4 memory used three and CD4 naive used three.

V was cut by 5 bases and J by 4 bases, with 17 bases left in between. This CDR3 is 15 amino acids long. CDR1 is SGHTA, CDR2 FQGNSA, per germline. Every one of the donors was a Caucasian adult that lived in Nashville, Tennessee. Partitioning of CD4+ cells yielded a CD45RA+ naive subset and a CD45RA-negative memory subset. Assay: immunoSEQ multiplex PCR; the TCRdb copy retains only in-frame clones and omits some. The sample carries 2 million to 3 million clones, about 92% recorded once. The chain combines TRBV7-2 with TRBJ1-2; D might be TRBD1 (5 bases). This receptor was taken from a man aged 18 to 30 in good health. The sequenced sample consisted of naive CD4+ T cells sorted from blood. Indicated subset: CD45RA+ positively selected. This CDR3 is CASSTKGQGSYGYTF. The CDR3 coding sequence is TGTGCCAGCAGCACAAAGGGCCAGGGCTCCTATGGCTACACCTTC.